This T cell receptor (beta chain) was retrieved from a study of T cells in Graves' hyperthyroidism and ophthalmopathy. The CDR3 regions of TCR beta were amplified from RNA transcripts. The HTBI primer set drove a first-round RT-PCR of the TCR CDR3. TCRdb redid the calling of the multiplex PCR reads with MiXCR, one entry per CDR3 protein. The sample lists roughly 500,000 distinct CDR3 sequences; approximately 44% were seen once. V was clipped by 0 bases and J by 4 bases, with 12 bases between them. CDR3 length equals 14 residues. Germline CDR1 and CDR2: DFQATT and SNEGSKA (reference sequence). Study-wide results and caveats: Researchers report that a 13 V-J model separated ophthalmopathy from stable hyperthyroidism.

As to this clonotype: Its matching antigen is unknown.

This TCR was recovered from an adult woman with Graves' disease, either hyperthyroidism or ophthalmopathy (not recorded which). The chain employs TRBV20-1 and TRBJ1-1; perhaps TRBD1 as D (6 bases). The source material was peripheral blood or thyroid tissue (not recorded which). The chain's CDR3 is CSAREGAAVTEAFF. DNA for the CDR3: TGCAGTGCTAGAGAGGGGGCGGCGGTCACTGAAGCTTTCTTT.